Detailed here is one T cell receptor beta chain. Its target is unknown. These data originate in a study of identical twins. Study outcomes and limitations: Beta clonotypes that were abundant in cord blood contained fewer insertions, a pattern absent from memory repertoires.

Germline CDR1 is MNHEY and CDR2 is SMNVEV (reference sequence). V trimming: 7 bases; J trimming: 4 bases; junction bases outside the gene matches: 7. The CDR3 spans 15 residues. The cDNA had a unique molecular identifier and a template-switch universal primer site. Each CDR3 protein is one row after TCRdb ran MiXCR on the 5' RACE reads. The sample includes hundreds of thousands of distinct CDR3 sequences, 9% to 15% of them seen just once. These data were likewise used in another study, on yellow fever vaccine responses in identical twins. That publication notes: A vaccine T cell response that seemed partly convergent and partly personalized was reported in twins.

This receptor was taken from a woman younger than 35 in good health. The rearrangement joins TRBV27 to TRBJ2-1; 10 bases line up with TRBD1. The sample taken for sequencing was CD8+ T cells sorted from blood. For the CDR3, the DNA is TGTGCCAGCAAGCTAGGACAGGGGGATTACAATGAGCAGTTCTTC. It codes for CASKLGQGDYNEQFF.